The subject of this entry is one T cell receptor beta chain. The J segment lost 2 bases and the V segment lost 4 bases, leaving 9 bases of the junction unmatched. This CDR3 is built from 15 residues. The germline CDR1 and CDR2 sequences are SGHDT and YYEEEE. This specimen belongs to a study of shared clonotypes between healthy human individuals. In the study overall: The composition of the donors was a couple of women and a few men aged 18 to 49.

The naive CD8 fraction comprised CD45RO-negative cells positively selected for CCR7 and excluded terminally differentiated effector memory CD45RA+ cells. Healthy and HIV-negative, the adult donors had no recent acute infections or vaccinations. The method was immunoSEQ multiplex PCR; TCRdb's version includes in-frame clones alone and lacks a portion of them. The sample contains fewer than 700,000 clones, 90% to 95% of which appear only once. This receptor was obtained from a woman in her twenties or thirties in good health. Sequencing used naive CD8+ T cells sorted from blood. The chain has TRBV5-6 and TRBJ2-7, with 7 bases that match TRBD1. CDR3 bases: TGTGCCAGCAGCGCCTTAGGGACAGAGCCCTACGAGCAGTACTTC. Its protein is CASSALGTEPYEQYF.